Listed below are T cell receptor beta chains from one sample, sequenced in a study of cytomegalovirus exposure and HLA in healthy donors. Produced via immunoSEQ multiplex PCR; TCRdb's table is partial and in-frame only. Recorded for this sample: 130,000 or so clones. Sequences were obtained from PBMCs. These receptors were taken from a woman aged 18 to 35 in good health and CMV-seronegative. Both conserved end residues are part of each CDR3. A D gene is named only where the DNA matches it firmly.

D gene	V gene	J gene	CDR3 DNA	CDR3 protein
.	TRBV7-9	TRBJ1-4	TGTGCCAGCAGCTTCGGGGGAACTAATGAAAAACTGTTTTTT	CASSFGGTNEKLFF
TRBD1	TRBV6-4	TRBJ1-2	TGTGCCAGCAGTGCAACGGGACAGGGGGAGTACACCTTC	CASSATGQGEYTF
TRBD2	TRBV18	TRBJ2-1	TGTGCCAGCTCACCACCGCCTAGCGGGAGGGTCAATGAGCAGTTCTTC	CASSPPPSGRVNEQFF
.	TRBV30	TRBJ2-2	TGTGCCTGGTGCGAAAGGAACACCGGGGAGCTGTTTTTT	CAWCERNTGELFF
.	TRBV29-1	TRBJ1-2	TGCAGCCTACGACAAGAGTCTGTCTACACCTTC	CSLRQESVYTF
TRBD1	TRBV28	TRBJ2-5	TGTGCCATCAGACAGGGTGTTGAGGAGACCCAGTACTTC	CAIRQGVEETQYF
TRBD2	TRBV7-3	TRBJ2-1	TGTGCCAGCAGCTATAGCGGGGTTAGCTCCTACAATGAGCAGTTCTTC	CASSYSGVSSYNEQFF
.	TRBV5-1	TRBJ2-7	TGCGCCAGCAGCTTGGATGAGGGGGCCTACGAGCAGTACTTC	CASSLDEGAYEQYF
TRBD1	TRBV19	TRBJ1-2	TGTGCCAGTAGTACGACAGGGGGCTACCTTCACTATGGCTACACCTTC	CASSTTGGYLHYGYTF
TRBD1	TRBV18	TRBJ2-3	TGTGCCAGCTCACCAGGACAGGGGACAGATACGCAGTATTTT	CASSPGQGTDTQYF
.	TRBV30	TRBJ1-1	TGTGCCTGGAGCCGGGGACAGAACACTGAAGCTTTCTTT	CAWSRGQNTEAFF
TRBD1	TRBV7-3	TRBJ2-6	TGTGCCAGCAGCTTAGCTCCCGGGACAGGGCCCGGGGCCAACGTCCTGACTTTC	CASSLAPGTGPGANVLTF
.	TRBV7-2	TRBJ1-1	TGTGCCAGCAGTCTCAACGGGCAGGGGTTCACTGAAGCTTTCTTT	CASSLNGQGFTEAFF
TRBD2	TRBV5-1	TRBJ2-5	TGCGCCAGCCGCTTTGGACTAGCCGGAGAGACCCAGTACTTC	CASRFGLAGETQYF
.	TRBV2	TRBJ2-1	TGTGCCAGGAGACAGGGGCTAGCGGGGAACCGACCGAACCACAATGAGCAGTTCTTC	CARRQGLAGNRPNHNEQFF
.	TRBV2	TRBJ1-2	TGTGCCAGCAGTGTATCAGGGAATGCTAACTATGGCTACACCTTC	CASSVSGNANYGYTF
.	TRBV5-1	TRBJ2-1	TGCGCCAGCAGCTCTGTCGGTCTGAGTAGCTCCTACAATGAGCAGTTCTTC	CASSSVGLSSSYNEQFF
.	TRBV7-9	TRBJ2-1	TGTGCCAGCAGCTTAGCGCCCCCAGGGTTGCCCTACAATGAGCAGTTCTTC	CASSLAPPGLPYNEQFF
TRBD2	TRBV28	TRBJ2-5	TGTGCCAGCAGTCGACTAGCGGAAGAGACCCAGTACTTC	CASSRLAEETQYF
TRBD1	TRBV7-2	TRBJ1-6	TGTGCCAGCAGCTTAGAGGGGGCACGCTCACCCCTCCACTTT	CASSLEGARSPLHF
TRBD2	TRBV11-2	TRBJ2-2	TGTGCCAGCAGCCCACGGGAGCTAGCGGGAGATGGAGGGGAGCTGTTTTTT	CASSPRELAGDGGELFF
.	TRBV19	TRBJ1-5	TGTGCCAGTAGTTTCCGGGACAACAATCAGCCCCAGCATTTT	CASSFRDNNQPQHF